This TCR beta chain was sequenced during a study of CD8 T cells in ankylosing spondylitis. Points from the study as a whole: Some of the motif variants had earlier been found in reactive arthritis patients' fluid and blood. Within ankylosing spondylitis blood, a TCR beta motif made up of roughly eight highly homologous variants appeared to be characteristic. Reportedly, matched ankylosing spondylitis synovial fluid was significantly enriched for disease-linked clones. A CD8+ phenotype characterized the disease-linked clones, which were relatively rare in peripheral blood.

About this clonotype: What it binds is not known.

From germline, CDR1 is SQVTM and CDR2 ANQGSEA. The CDR3 consists of 14 residues. With 6 bases clipped from V and 4 bases from J, the junction kept 9 bases outside the gene matches. Quantitative barcoded 5'-RACE was used to prepare TCR beta libraries. TCRdb itself ran the 5' RACE reads through MiXCR, one entry per CDR3 protein. The sample consists of 350,000 or so distinct CDR3 sequences, 6.5% to 10% of them appearing once. The sequence was collected from a male donor with ankylosing spondylitis. The specimen was blood, either unsorted or a sorted T cell fraction (not recorded which). The chain carries TRBV29-1 and TRBJ1-1; 9 bases are shared with TRBD1. In DNA, the CDR3 is TGCAGCGTCACGACAGGGGGAGGAAGCACTGAAGCTTTCTTT. This translates into CSVTTGGGSTEAFF.